This T cell receptor beta chain was retrieved from a study of T cells in Graves' hyperthyroidism and ophthalmopathy. Template material for amplifying TCR beta CDR3 regions consisted of RNA transcripts. First-round RT-PCR targeting the TCR CDR3 was performed with the HTBI primer set. MiXCR was run by TCRdb on the multiplex PCR reads, yielding one entry per CDR3 protein. The data show around 300,000 distinct CDR3 sequences, with about an eighth seen just once and 7.8% held by the top ten. Germline CDR1 is GTSNPN and CDR2 is SVGIG (reference sequence). The CDR3 covers 11 residues. With 0 bases removed from V and 5 bases from J, the gap between germline ends came to 3 bases. The source of the PBMCs was 10 ml of fresh peripheral blood. This clonotype came up many times. Its antigen is unknown. Study outcomes and limitations: The majority of expanded thyroid clonotypes above 0.001 also appeared in blood. Ophthalmopathy was model-predicted a median about 6 months pre-onset.

The chain carries TRBV30 and TRBJ2-3; D gene ambiguous. Sequenced material: blood. The receptor was isolated from a woman aged 25 to 39 with Graves' hyperthyroidism that later progressed to Graves' ophthalmopathy. The CDR3 protein is CAWSVLDTQYF. CDR3 nucleotide sequence: TGTGCCTGGAGTGTACTAGATACGCAGTATTTT.